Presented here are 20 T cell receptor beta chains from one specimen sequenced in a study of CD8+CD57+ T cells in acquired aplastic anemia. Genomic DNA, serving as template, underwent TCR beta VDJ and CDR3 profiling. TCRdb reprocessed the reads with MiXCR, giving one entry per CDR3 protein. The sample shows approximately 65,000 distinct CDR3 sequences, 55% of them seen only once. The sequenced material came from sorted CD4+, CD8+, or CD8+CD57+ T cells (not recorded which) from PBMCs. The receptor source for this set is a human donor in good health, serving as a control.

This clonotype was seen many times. CDR3 bases: TGTGCCAGCAGCCCCGGGAGAAGCTCCTACAATGAGCAGTTCTTC. Protein product: CASSPGRSSYNEQFF. This sequence joins TRBV7-9 and TRBJ2-1; possibly TRBD2 for D (6 bases). V lost 5 bases and J 0 bases, leaving 11 bases between the germline ends. CDR1 SEHNR and CDR2 FQNEAQ come from the germline V gene (reference sequence). The CDR3 sequence is 15 residues long. Looking up the rest from reference TRBV7-9 and TRBJ2-1 gives the full variable domain: DTGVSQNPRHKITKRGQNVTFRCDPISEHNRLYWYRQTLGQGPEFLTYFQNEAQLEKSRLLSDRFSAERPKGSFSTLEIQRTEQGDSAMYLCASSPGRSSYNEQFFGPGTRLTVL.

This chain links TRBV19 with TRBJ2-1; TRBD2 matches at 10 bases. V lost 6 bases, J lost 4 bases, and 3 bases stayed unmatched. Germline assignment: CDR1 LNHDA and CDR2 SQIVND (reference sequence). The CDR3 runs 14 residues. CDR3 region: CASRKRGGYNEQFF. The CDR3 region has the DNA TGTGCCAGTAGAAAGCGGGGGGGTTACAATGAGCAGTTCTTC. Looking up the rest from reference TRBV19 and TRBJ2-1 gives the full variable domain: DGGITQSPKYLFRKEGQNVTLSCEQNLNHDAMYWYRQDPGQGLRLIYYSQIVNDFQKGDIAEGYSVSREKKESFPLTVTSAQKNPTAFYLCASRKRGGYNEQFFGPGTRLTVL.

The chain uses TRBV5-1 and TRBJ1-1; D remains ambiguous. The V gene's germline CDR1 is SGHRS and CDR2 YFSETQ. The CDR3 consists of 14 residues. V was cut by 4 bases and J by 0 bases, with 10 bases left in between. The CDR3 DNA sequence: TGCGCCAGCAGCGATCAAAGCCTGAACACTGAAGCTTTCTTT. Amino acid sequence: CASSDQSLNTEAFF. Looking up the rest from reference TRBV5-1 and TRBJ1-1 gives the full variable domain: KAGVTQTPRYLIKTRGQQVTLSCSPISGHRSVSWYQQTPGQGLQFLFEYFSETQRNKGNFPGRFSGRQFSNSRSEMNVSTLELGDSALYLCASSDQSLNTEAFFGQGTRLTVV.

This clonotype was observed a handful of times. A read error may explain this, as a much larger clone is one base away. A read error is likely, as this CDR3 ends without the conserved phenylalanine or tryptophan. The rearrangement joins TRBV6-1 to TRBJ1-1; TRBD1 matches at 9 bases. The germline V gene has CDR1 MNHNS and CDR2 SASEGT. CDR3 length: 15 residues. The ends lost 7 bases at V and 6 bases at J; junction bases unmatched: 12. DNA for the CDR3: TGTGCCAGCACTAAACCCGGGACAGGGACCCCTGAAGCTTTCCTT. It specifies CASTKPGTGTPEAFL.

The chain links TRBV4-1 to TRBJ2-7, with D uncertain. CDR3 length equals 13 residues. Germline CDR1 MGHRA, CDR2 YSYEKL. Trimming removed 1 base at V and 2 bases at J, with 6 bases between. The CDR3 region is CASSQGRAYEQYF. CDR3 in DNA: TGCGCCAGCAGCCAAGGTCGCGCCTACGAGCAGTACTTC.

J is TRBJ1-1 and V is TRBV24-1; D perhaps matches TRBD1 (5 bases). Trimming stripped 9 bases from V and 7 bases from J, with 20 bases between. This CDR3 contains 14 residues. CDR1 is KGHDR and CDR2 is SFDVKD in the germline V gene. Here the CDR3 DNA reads TGTGCCACCCGCATAAGGGACGCGGGCGGTGAAGCTTTCTTT. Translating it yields CATRIRDAGGEAFF.

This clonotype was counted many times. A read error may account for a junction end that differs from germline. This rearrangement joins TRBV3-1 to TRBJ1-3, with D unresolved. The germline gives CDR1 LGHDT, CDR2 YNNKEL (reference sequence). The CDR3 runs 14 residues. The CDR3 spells CASSQGTDGSTIYF. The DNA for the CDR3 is TGTGCCAGCAGCCAAGGGACGGACGGAAGCACCATATATTTT.

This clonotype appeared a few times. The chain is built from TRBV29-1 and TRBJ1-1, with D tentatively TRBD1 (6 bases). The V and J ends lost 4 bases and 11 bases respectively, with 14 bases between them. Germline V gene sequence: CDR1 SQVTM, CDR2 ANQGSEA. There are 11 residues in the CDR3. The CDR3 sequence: CSVAEQGSAFF. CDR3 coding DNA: TGCAGCGTTGCTGAACAGGGCAGTGCTTTCTTT.

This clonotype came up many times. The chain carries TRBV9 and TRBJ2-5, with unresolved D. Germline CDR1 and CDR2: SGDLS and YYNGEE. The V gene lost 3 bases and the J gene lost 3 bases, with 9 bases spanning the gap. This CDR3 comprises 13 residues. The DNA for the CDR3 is TGTGCCAGCAGCGCTAAATCGAAAGAGACCCAGTACTTC. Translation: CASSAKSKETQYF.

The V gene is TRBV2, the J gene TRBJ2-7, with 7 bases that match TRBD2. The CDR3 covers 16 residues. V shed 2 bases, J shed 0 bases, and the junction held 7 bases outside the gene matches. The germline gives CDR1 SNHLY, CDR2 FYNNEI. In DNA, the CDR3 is TGTGCCAGCAGTGAATGGCTTCTAGCGGACTCCTACGAGCAGTACTTC. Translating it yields CASSEWLLADSYEQYF.

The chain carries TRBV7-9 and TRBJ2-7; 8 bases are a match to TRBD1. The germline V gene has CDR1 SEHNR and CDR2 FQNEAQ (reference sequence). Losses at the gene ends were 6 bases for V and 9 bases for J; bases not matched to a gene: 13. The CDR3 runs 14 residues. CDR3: CASSPRTGKIGQYF. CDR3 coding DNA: TGTGCCAGCAGTCCCCGGACAGGGAAAATCGGGCAGTACTTC.

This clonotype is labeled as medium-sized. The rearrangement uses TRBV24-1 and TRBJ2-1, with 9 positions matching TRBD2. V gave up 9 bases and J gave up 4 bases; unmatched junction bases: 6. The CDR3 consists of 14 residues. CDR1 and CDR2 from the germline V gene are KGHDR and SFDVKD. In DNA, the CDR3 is TGTGCCACCTCCAGCGGGGGGCGGTACAATGAGCAGTTCTTC. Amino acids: CATSSGGRYNEQFF.

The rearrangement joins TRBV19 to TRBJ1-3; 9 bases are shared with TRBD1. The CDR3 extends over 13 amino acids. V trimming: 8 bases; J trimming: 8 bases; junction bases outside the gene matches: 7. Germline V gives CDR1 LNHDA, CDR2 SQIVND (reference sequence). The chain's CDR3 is CASAGTGRDTIYF. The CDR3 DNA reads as TGTGCCAGTGCCGGGACAGGGAGGGACACCATATATTTT.

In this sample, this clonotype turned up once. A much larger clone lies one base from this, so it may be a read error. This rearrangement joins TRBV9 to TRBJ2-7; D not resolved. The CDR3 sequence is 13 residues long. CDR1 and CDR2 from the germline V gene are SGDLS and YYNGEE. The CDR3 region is CAGSVEASYEQYF. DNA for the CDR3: TGTGCCGGCAGCGTAGAGGCCAGCTACGAGCAGTACTTC.

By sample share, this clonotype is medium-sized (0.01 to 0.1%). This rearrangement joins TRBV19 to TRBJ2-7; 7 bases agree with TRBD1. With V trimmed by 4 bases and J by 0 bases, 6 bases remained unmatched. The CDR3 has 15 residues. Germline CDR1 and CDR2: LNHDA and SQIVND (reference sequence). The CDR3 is CASSTGKGASYEQYF. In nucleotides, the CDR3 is TGTGCCAGTAGTACCGGGAAGGGGGCCTCCTACGAGCAGTACTTC.

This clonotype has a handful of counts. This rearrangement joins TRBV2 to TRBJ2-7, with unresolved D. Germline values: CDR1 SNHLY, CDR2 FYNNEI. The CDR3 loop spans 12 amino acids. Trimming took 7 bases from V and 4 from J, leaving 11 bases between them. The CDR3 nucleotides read TGTGCCAGCACCTACACAACGTACGAGCAGTACTTC. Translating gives CASTYTTYEQYF.

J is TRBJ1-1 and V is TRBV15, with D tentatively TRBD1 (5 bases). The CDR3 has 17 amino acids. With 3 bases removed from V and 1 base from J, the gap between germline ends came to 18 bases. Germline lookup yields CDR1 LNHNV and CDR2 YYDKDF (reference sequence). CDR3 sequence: CATSSGSRQRKNTEAFF. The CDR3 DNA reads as TGTGCCACCAGCAGTGGATCTCGACAGAGGAAGAACACTGAAGCTTTCTTT.

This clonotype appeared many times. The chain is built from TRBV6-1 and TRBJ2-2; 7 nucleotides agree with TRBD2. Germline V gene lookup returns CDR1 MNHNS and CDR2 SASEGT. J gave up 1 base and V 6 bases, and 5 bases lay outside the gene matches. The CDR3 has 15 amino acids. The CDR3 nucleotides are TGTGCCAGCAGCCAAGGACTAGGGAACACCGGGGAGCTGTTTTTT. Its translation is CASSQGLGNTGELFF.

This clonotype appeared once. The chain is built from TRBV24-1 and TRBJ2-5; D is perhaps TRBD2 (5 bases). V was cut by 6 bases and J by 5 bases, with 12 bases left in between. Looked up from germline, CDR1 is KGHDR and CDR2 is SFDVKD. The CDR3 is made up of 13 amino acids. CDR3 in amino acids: CATSYGSGETQYF. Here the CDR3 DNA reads TGTGCCACCAGTTATGGTTCGGGGGAGACCCAGTACTTC.

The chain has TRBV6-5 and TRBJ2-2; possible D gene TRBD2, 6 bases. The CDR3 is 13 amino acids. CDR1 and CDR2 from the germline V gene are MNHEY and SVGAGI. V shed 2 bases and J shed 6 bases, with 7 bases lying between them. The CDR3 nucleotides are TGTGCCAGCAGTTACGGGGGGTCCGGGGAGCTGTTTTTT. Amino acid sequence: CASSYGGSGELFF.